This T cell receptor beta chain was documented in a study of control samples from healthy donors and cancer patients. Assay: immunoSEQ multiplex PCR; the TCRdb copy retains only in-frame clones and omits some. Found here are about 140,000 clones, about 90% of them singletons; the top ten hold approximately 2.9%. In germline, CDR1 is SGHRS, CDR2 YFSETQ. The J segment lost 2 bases and the V segment lost 1 base, leaving 6 bases of the junction unmatched. The CDR3 runs to 17 residues. The chain couples TRBV5-1 to TRBJ2-5; 12 bases align to TRBD2. The receptor was derived from a man in his thirties or forties in good health. Sequencing input: blood. The CDR3 reads CASSLWPSGGAQETQYF. CDR3 coding DNA: TGCGCCAGCAGCTTGTGGCCTAGCGGGGGGGCACAAGAGACCCAGTACTTC.